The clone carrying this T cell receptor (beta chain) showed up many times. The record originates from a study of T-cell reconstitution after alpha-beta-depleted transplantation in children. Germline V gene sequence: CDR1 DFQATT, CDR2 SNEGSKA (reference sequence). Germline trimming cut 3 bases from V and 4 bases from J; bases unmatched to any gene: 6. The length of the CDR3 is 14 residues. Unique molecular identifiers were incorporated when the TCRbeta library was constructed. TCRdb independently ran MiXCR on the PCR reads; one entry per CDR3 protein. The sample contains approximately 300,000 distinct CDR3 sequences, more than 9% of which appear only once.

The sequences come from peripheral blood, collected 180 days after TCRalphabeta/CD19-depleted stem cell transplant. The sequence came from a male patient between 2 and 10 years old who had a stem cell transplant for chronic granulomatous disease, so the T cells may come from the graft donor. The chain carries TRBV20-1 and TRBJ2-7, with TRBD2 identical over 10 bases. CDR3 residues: CSASRAGGKYEQYF. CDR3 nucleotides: TGCAGTGCTAGTCGAGCGGGAGGGAAGTACGAGCAGTACTTC.